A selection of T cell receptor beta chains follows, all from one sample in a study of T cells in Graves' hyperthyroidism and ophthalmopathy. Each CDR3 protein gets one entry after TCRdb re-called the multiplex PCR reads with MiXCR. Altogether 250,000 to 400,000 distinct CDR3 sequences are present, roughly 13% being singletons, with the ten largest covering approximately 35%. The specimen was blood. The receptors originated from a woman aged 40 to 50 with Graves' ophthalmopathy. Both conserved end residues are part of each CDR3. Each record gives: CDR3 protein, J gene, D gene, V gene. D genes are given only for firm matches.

CASSLEPTGEGRVEQFF TRBJ2-1 TRBD2 TRBV11-2
CASSSWEAGFEQYF TRBJ2-7 NA TRBV27
CASSYSINQPQHF TRBJ1-5 NA TRBV6-6
CASSFRSGSNEQFF TRBJ2-1 NA TRBV5-4
CASSRRGDTQYF TRBJ2-3 NA TRBV14
CASETSYNEQFF TRBJ2-1 NA TRBV19
CASSRTGFNNEQFF TRBJ2-1 TRBD1 TRBV7-2
CASSLGPSGVEQYF TRBJ2-7 TRBD2 TRBV7-9
CASTIGLREQFF TRBJ2-1 NA TRBV2
CASSHFPTFEGARSLGYTF TRBJ1-2 TRBD1 TRBV6-2/TRBV6-3
CSARDVWGGSYNEQFF TRBJ2-1 TRBD2 TRBV20-1
CASRSPGGTQYF TRBJ2-5 TRBD1 TRBV7-9
CASSPTGGYEQYF TRBJ2-7 TRBD1 TRBV18
CSASWDRELGTEAFF TRBJ1-1 TRBD1 TRBV20-1
CASSGGPSTDTQYF TRBJ2-3 NA TRBV5-1
CASSQGIADTQYF TRBJ2-3 NA TRBV19
CSAVTGMNTEAFF TRBJ1-1 TRBD1 TRBV20-1
CASSFDGHEQYF TRBJ2-7 NA TRBV28
CASSPGRGVSNQPQHF TRBJ1-5 NA TRBV3-1
CASSPGPWRGQYF TRBJ2-7 NA TRBV2
CASSSTGPNQPQHF TRBJ1-5 NA TRBV7-2
CASSPRVIANTDTQYF TRBJ2-3 NA TRBV18
CSASRRTSGNNEQFF TRBJ2-1 TRBD2 TRBV20-1
CSARDRQRGGRGEQFF TRBJ2-1 TRBD2 TRBV20-1
CAWSLSTGELFF TRBJ2-2 NA TRBV30
CATSTVGQPQHF TRBJ1-5 NA TRBV24-1
CAIKQDQRQTDTQYF TRBJ2-3 NA TRBV10-3
CSAEGGLQETQYF TRBJ2-5 NA TRBV20-1
CASNRVAGSYEQYF TRBJ2-7 TRBD2 TRBV28
CASSPAGIAGKTQYF TRBJ2-5 TRBD2 TRBV3-1
CASSYSIQPTTYEQYF TRBJ2-7 NA TRBV6-2/TRBV6-3
CSARGTGQYTEAFF TRBJ1-1 NA TRBV20-1
CASTPGIDRSSFEAFF TRBJ1-1 NA TRBV6-1
CASSYRGIGYEQYF TRBJ2-7 NA TRBV6-5
CASSYSISDNEQFF TRBJ2-1 NA TRBV6-6
CATSDSAGAPNGYTF TRBJ1-2 NA TRBV24-1
CAGSERLAGAEQYF TRBJ2-7 TRBD2 TRBV18
CASSGSGNTIYF TRBJ1-3 NA TRBV7-9
CASSLALPGLAGPYEQYF TRBJ2-7 TRBD2 TRBV7-2
CASSLGGGQAYEQYF TRBJ2-7 NA TRBV7-9
CASEAGTSGGVRRQLETQYF TRBJ2-5 TRBD2 TRBV2
CASSLKGLRAFF TRBJ1-1 NA TRBV28
CSASGRSDEQFF TRBJ2-1 NA TRBV20-1
CASSLQSTFQPQHF TRBJ1-5 NA TRBV27
CASSEVTPNYGYTF TRBJ1-2 NA TRBV2
CASTPRRAGSEQYF TRBJ2-7 NA TRBV2
CASTNFAGGTEAFF TRBJ1-1 TRBD1 TRBV27
CASSEDFTSYEQYF TRBJ2-7 NA TRBV6-1
CASSEGTANTGELFF TRBJ2-2 NA TRBV2
CASSLETMTEGYGYTF TRBJ1-2 NA TRBV5-1
CASSHRSTNTEAFF TRBJ1-1 NA TRBV11-1
CAISGIEEGFGEQYF TRBJ2-7 NA TRBV10-3
CAWSGGVRGTEAFF TRBJ1-1 NA TRBV30
CSATPEGRTLNYGYTF TRBJ1-2 NA TRBV20-1
CSARDRGGGYNEQFF TRBJ2-1 TRBD2 TRBV20-1
CASSRGSDTQETQYF TRBJ2-5 NA TRBV7-9
CASSSDRRNTEAFF TRBJ1-1 NA TRBV3-1
CACGTGGASPAQPQHF TRBJ1-5 TRBD1 TRBV28
CASTPTGGGLVLSGYTF TRBJ1-2 TRBD1 TRBV4-2
CASSQDRFQRHQETQYF TRBJ2-5 NA TRBV4-2